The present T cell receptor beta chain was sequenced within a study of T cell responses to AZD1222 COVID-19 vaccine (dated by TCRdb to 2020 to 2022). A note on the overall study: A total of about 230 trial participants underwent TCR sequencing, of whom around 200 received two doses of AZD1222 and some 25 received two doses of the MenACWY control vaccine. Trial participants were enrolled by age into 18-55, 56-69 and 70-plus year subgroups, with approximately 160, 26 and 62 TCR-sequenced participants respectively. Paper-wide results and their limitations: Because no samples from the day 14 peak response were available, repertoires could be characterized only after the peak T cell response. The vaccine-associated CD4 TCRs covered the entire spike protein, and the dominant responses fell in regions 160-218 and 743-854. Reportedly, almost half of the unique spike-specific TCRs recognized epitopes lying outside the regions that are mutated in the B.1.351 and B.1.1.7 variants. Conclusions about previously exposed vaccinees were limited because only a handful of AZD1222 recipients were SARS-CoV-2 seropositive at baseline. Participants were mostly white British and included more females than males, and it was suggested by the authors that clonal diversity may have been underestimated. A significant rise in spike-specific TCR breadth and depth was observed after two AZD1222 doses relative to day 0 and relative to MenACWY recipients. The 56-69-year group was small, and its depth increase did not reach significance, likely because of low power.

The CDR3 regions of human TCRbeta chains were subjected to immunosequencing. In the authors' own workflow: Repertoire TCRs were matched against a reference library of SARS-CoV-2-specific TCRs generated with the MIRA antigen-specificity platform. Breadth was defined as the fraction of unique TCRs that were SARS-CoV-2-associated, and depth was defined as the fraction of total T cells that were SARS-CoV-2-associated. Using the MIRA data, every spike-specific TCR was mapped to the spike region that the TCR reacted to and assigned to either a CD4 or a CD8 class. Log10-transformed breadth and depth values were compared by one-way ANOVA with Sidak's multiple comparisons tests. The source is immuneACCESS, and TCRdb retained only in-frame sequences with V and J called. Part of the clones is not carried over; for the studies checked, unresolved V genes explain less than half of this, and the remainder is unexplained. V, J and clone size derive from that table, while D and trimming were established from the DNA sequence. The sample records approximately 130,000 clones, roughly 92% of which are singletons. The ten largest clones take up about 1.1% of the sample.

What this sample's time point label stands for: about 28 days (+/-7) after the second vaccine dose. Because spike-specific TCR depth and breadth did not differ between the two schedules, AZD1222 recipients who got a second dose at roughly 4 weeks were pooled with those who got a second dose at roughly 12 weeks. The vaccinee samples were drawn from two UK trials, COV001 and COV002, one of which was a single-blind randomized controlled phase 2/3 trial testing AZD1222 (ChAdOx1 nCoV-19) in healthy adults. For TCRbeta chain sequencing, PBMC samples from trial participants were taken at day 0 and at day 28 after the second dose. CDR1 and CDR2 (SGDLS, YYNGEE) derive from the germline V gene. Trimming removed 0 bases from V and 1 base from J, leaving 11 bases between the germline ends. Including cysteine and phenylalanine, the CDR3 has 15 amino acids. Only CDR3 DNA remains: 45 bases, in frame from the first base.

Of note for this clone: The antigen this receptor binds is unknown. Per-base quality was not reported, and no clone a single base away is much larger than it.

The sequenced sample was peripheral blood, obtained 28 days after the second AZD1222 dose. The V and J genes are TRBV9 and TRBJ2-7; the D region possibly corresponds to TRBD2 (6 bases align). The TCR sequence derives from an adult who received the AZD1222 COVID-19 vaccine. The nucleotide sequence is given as TGTGCCAGCAGCGTAGGTCCCCGGGGGTCCTACGAGCAGTACTTC. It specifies CASSVGPRGSYEQYF.